The sequence of this T cell receptor (beta chain) was determined in a study of patients and donors after allogeneic stem cell transplantation. TCRdb analysed the RT-PCR reads with MiXCR anew, one entry per CDR3 protein. The sample carries over 350,000 distinct CDR3 sequences, 16% recorded once. Germline assignment: CDR1 SGHRS and CDR2 YFSETQ. The CDR3 covers 15 residues. Trimming pared 0 bases from V and 5 bases from J, leaving 15 bases between. This clonotype was found many times. The sequenced sample was blood, either unsorted or a sorted T cell fraction (not recorded which). The receptor comes from a human donor who was either an allogeneic HSCT recipient or a stem cell or donor lymphocyte infusion donor (not recorded which). It is not recorded whose cells these are; they may come from a transplant donor. The J gene is TRBJ2-7, the V gene TRBV5-1; D is possibly TRBD1 (6 bases). This CDR3 is CASSLEGDGVHEQYF. The CDR3 nucleotides read TGCGCCAGCAGCTTGGAGGGGGACGGTGTCCACGAGCAGTACTTC.